Each of the 4 T cell receptor beta chains below was sequenced from the same sample in a study of metastatic and nonmetastatic thyroid tumors. MiXCR reprocessed the PCR reads for TCRdb. Here the sample spans 30,000 to 35,000 clones, about 29% being singletons. No patient received treatment before thyroid surgery. Sequencing used blood. The receptor source for this set is a female donor with papillary thyroid cancer or a benign thyroid nodule (not recorded which). Some clones in this sample may be carry-over from other donors' samples.

Regarding this clone: One end of the junction fails to match germline, which may point to a read error. The sample contains more than one DNA sequence encoding this CDR3. CDR3 sequence (DNA): TGTGCAAGCAGCCGGTCCGGTACTAGCCTCTACGAGCAGTACTTC. Protein sequence: CASSRSGTSLYEQYF. This sequence joins TRBV28 and TRBJ2-7, with TRBD2 as a possible D gene (6 bases). In germline, CDR1 is MDHEN, CDR2 SYDVKM. This CDR3 comprises 15 residues.

This clone was observed at least ten times. This chain joins TRBV27 and TRBJ2-2, with 8 bases matching TRBD1. Germline V gives CDR1 MNHEY, CDR2 SMNVEV (reference sequence). Germline trimming cut 4 bases from V and 2 bases from J; bases unmatched to any gene: 6. The CDR3 loop spans 16 amino acids. For the CDR3, the DNA is TGTGCCAGCAGTTCCGACAGGGGATTTAACACCGGGGAGCTGTTTTTT. As protein: CASSSDRGFNTGELFF.

This clone was seen repeatedly, ten times or more. The chain has TRBV30 and TRBJ1-5; no reliable D call. This CDR3 is 12 amino acids long. Trimming stripped 0 bases from V and 9 bases from J, with 9 bases between. Germline V lookup: CDR1 GTSNPN, CDR2 SVGIG (reference sequence). CDR3 DNA sequence: TGTGCCTGGAGTGTACGGTCAGTGCCCCAGCATTTT. Its translation: CAWSVRSVPQHF.

This clone was seen repeatedly, ten times or more. This CDR3 reads CASRQGGYNEQFF. DNA for the CDR3: TGTGCCAGTCGGCAGGGGGGCTACAATGAGCAGTTCTTC. The chain combines TRBV12-3 or TRBV12-4 with TRBJ2-1; a possible D gene is TRBD1 (7 bases). The CDR3 has 13 amino acids. Trimming took off 9 bases at V and 3 bases at J, with 12 bases between the two ends.